The source of this TCR beta chain is a study of shared clonotypes between healthy human individuals. Study overall: Donor ages ranged 18 to 49 years: a couple of women, a few men.

Donors were healthy HIV-negative adults without recently reported acute infections or vaccinations. Trimming left V 3 bases short and J 2 bases short, with 7 bases between. Germline V lookup: CDR1 SGHTA, CDR2 FQGNSA. The length of the CDR3 is 13 residues. Deep level was the assay's run setting. Tens of thousands of T cell genomes (roughly 300 ng DNA) went into each PBMC replicate. Libraries were prepared by immunoSEQ multiplex PCR; TCRdb keeps only in-frame clonotypes and omits some of them. The sample shows fewer than 600,000 clones, roughly four fifths of them seen only once. The receptor comes from a woman aged 35 to 49 in good health. Some clones in this sample may be carry-over from other donors' samples. This chain joins TRBV7-2 and TRBJ1-1, with D unclear. The sequenced sample consisted of PBMCs. In nucleotides, the CDR3 is TGTGCCAGCAGCTTTAATGGAAACACTGAAGCTTTCTTT. It yields the protein CASSFNGNTEAFF.